This is a list of T cell receptor beta chains from one sample in a study of T cells in localized non-small cell lung cancer. Repertoires were generated with immunoSEQ multiplex PCR, while TCRdb's copy carries only in-frame clones and drops some. The table includes fewer than 35,000 clones, roughly 94% detected once. This specimen consisted of peripheral blood, obtained before any cancer treatment. These receptors came from a woman aged 35-70 years with stage I lung adenocarcinoma. Both conserved end residues are part of each CDR3. Fields, in order: J gene, V gene, D gene, CDR3 length, clone size, CDR3 protein, CDR3 DNA. D genes are given only for firm matches. Clone size is given for some rows only: seen once, a few or many times, or a class if the clone is expanded.

j_call: TRBJ2-7; v_call: TRBV27; d_call: TRBD1; cdr3_length: 15; clone_size: .; cdr3_aa: CASSFFGTDSYEQYF; cdr3_nt: TGTGCCAGCAGTTTCTTCGGGACAGACTCCTACGAGCAGTACTTC
j_call: TRBJ1-5; v_call: TRBV7-2; d_call: .; cdr3_length: 14; clone_size: few; cdr3_aa: CASSLGGIYQPQHF; cdr3_nt: TGTGCCAGCAGCTTAGGAGGGATCTATCAGCCCCAGCATTTT
j_call: TRBJ1-2; v_call: TRBV6-1; d_call: .; cdr3_length: 13; clone_size: .; cdr3_aa: CASRPMTVYGYTF; cdr3_nt: TGTGCCAGCAGACCTATGACAGTCTATGGCTACACCTTC
j_call: TRBJ2-1; v_call: TRBV19; d_call: TRBD2; cdr3_length: 14; clone_size: .; cdr3_aa: CASSIWRESYEQFF; cdr3_nt: TGTGCCAGTAGTATCTGGCGGGAGTCCTATGAGCAGTTCTTC
j_call: TRBJ1-1; v_call: TRBV10-2; d_call: TRBD1; cdr3_length: 16; clone_size: .; cdr3_aa: CASSDRTGGAITEAFF; cdr3_nt: TGCGCCAGCAGTGATCGGACAGGGGGCGCGATAACTGAAGCTTTCTTT
j_call: TRBJ1-3; v_call: TRBV11-2; d_call: .; cdr3_length: 14; clone_size: once; cdr3_aa: CASSTRTSGNTIYF; cdr3_nt: TGTGCCAGCAGCACTCGGACAAGTGGAAACACCATATATTTT
j_call: TRBJ1-6; v_call: TRBV19; d_call: TRBD1; cdr3_length: 14; clone_size: .; cdr3_aa: CASTLGQVNSPLHF; cdr3_nt: TGTGCCAGTACCTTGGGACAGGTGAATTCACCCCTCCACTTT
j_call: TRBJ2-5; v_call: TRBV6-1; d_call: .; cdr3_length: 14; clone_size: once; cdr3_aa: CASSEVGDQETQYF; cdr3_nt: TGTGCCAGCAGTGAAGTCGGAGACCAAGAGACCCAGTACTTC
j_call: TRBJ2-3; v_call: TRBV5-1; d_call: .; cdr3_length: 14; clone_size: .; cdr3_aa: CASSPIGLSDTQYF; cdr3_nt: TGCGCCAGCAGCCCTATAGGACTTTCAGATACGCAGTATTTT
j_call: TRBJ2-1; v_call: TRBV5-4; d_call: .; cdr3_length: 17; clone_size: .; cdr3_aa: CASSLGVTGAPGNEQFF; cdr3_nt: TGTGCCAGCAGCTTGGGGGTGACGGGCGCCCCTGGGAATGAGCAGTTCTTC
j_call: TRBJ2-2; v_call: TRBV7-2; d_call: .; cdr3_length: 12; clone_size: .; cdr3_aa: CASSDTTGELFF; cdr3_nt: TGTGCCAGCAGCGATACTACCGGGGAGCTGTTTTTT
j_call: TRBJ1-2; v_call: TRBV6-4; d_call: .; cdr3_length: 15; clone_size: .; cdr3_aa: CASSSSGTDLYGYTF; cdr3_nt: TGTGCCAGCAGTTCTTCCGGGACGGACCTCTATGGCTACACCTTC
j_call: TRBJ2-1; v_call: TRBV7-8; d_call: TRBD2; cdr3_length: 13; clone_size: .; cdr3_aa: CASNERDYNEQFF; cdr3_nt: TGTGCCAGCAATGAGCGGGATTACAATGAGCAGTTCTTC
j_call: TRBJ2-5; v_call: TRBV29-1; d_call: TRBD1; cdr3_length: 12; clone_size: .; cdr3_aa: CSGWDSQETQYF; cdr3_nt: TGCAGCGGGTGGGACAGCCAAGAGACCCAGTACTTC
j_call: TRBJ2-3; v_call: TRBV6-4; d_call: TRBD2; cdr3_length: 15; clone_size: .; cdr3_aa: CASSDSGGFTDTQYF; cdr3_nt: TGTGCCAGCAGTGACTCGGGGGGGTTCACAGATACGCAGTATTTT
j_call: TRBJ2-1; v_call: TRBV7-2; d_call: TRBD2; cdr3_length: 16; clone_size: few; cdr3_aa: CASSVTPGLAGGGQFF; cdr3_nt: TGTGCCAGCAGCGTTACTCCGGGACTAGCGGGGGGAGGGCAGTTCTTC
j_call: TRBJ1-3; v_call: TRBV9; d_call: TRBD1; cdr3_length: 16; clone_size: .; cdr3_aa: CASSIAGGQPSDTIYF; cdr3_nt: TGTGCCAGCAGCATTGCAGGGGGCCAACCCTCGGACACCATATATTTT
j_call: TRBJ2-2; v_call: TRBV9; d_call: TRBD1; cdr3_length: 18; clone_size: .; cdr3_aa: CASSETLETGGSTGELFF; cdr3_nt: TGTGCCAGCAGCGAGACCCTCGAGACAGGGGGTTCGACCGGGGAGCTGTTTTTT
j_call: TRBJ1-1; v_call: TRBV5-5; d_call: .; cdr3_length: 14; clone_size: .; cdr3_aa: CASSSRNRNTEAFF; cdr3_nt: TGTGCCAGCAGCTCCCGAAATAGGAACACTGAAGCTTTCTTT
j_call: TRBJ2-5; v_call: TRBV7-2; d_call: .; cdr3_length: 13; clone_size: .; cdr3_aa: CASSRLLQETQYF; cdr3_nt: TGTGCCAGCAGCCGACTGTTACAAGAGACCCAGTACTTC
j_call: TRBJ2-7; v_call: TRBV5-6; d_call: TRBD2; cdr3_length: 14; clone_size: .; cdr3_aa: CASSLTSGYYEQYF; cdr3_nt: TGTGCCAGCAGCTTGACTAGCGGATATTACGAGCAGTACTTC
j_call: TRBJ2-5; v_call: TRBV19; d_call: TRBD2; cdr3_length: 18; clone_size: once; cdr3_aa: CASSIDRASGGLQETQYF; cdr3_nt: TGTGCCAGTAGTATAGATCGGGCTAGCGGGGGGCTCCAAGAGACCCAGTACTTC
j_call: TRBJ2-7; v_call: TRBV2; d_call: .; cdr3_length: 16; clone_size: .; cdr3_aa: CASSYNPDTLIYEQYF; cdr3_nt: TGTGCCAGCAGTTACAACCCGGACACTTTAATCTACGAGCAGTACTTC
j_call: TRBJ2-5; v_call: TRBV7-2; d_call: .; cdr3_length: 14; clone_size: .; cdr3_aa: CASSPTWGRETQYF; cdr3_nt: TGTGCCAGCAGCCCAACCTGGGGGCGGGAGACCCAGTACTTC
j_call: TRBJ2-1; v_call: TRBV6-5; d_call: .; cdr3_length: 15; clone_size: .; cdr3_aa: CASSYGGSSYNEQFF; cdr3_nt: TGTGCCAGCAGTTATGGGGGAAGCTCCTACAATGAGCAGTTCTTC
j_call: TRBJ2-7; v_call: TRBV28; d_call: .; cdr3_length: 15; clone_size: .; cdr3_aa: CASSTPSAGNYEQYF; cdr3_nt: TGTGCCAGCAGCACTCCGTCAGCAGGGAACTACGAGCAGTACTTC
j_call: TRBJ2-5; v_call: TRBV25-1; d_call: .; cdr3_length: 14; clone_size: .; cdr3_aa: CASTRGRGRETQYF; cdr3_nt: TGTGCCAGCACTAGGGGGAGGGGTCGAGAGACCCAGTACTTC
j_call: TRBJ2-5; v_call: TRBV5-4; d_call: .; cdr3_length: 12; clone_size: .; cdr3_aa: CASSLDEETQYF; cdr3_nt: TGTGCCAGCAGCTTGGATGAGGAGACCCAGTACTTC
j_call: TRBJ2-1; v_call: TRBV5-1; d_call: .; cdr3_length: 17; clone_size: .; cdr3_aa: CASSYPSFGQHYNEQFF; cdr3_nt: TGCGCCAGCAGCTATCCTTCCTTCGGACAGCACTACAATGAGCAGTTCTTC
j_call: TRBJ1-3; v_call: TRBV7-2; d_call: TRBD1; cdr3_length: 15; clone_size: .; cdr3_aa: CASSTQGVTGNTIYF; cdr3_nt: TGTGCCAGCAGCACCCAGGGGGTTACAGGAAACACCATATATTTT
j_call: TRBJ1-3; v_call: TRBV6-5; d_call: .; cdr3_length: 16; clone_size: few; cdr3_aa: CASSYSAGRSGNTIYF; cdr3_nt: TGTGCCAGCAGTTACTCCGCGGGGCGCTCTGGAAACACCATATATTTT
j_call: TRBJ2-6; v_call: TRBV29-1; d_call: .; cdr3_length: 12; clone_size: .; cdr3_aa: CSVTAGANVLTF; cdr3_nt: TGCAGCGTAACGGCTGGGGCCAACGTCCTGACTTTC
j_call: TRBJ1-3; v_call: TRBV18; d_call: TRBD1; cdr3_length: 16; clone_size: .; cdr3_aa: CASSPAGTGTGNTIYF; cdr3_nt: TGTGCCAGCTCACCGGCCGGGACAGGGACTGGAAACACCATATATTTT
j_call: TRBJ2-7; v_call: TRBV4-1; d_call: .; cdr3_length: 19; clone_size: .; cdr3_aa: CASSQIYPLGRQTTYEQYF; cdr3_nt: TGCGCCAGCAGCCAAATCTACCCCCTTGGACGGCAGACAACCTACGAGCAGTACTTC
j_call: TRBJ2-1; v_call: TRBV7-3; d_call: .; cdr3_length: 17; clone_size: .; cdr3_aa: CASTTRGGDRAYNEQFF; cdr3_nt: TGTGCCAGCACCACCCGGGGGGGGGACAGAGCCTACAATGAGCAGTTCTTC
j_call: TRBJ2-7; v_call: TRBV19; d_call: TRBD2; cdr3_length: 16; clone_size: .; cdr3_aa: CASRDRAGGGKNEQYF; cdr3_nt: TGTGCCAGTAGGGACCGAGCGGGAGGAGGTAAAAACGAGCAGTACTTC
j_call: TRBJ2-7; v_call: TRBV5-1; d_call: TRBD1; cdr3_length: 22; clone_size: .; cdr3_aa: CASSLESESRRLQGNMSHEQYF; cdr3_nt: TGCGCCAGCAGCTTGGAGTCGGAAAGCAGGCGCTTACAGGGGAATATGTCCCACGAGCAGTACTTC
j_call: TRBJ2-1; v_call: TRBV7-9; d_call: TRBD1; cdr3_length: 15; clone_size: once; cdr3_aa: CASSLRQGFDNEQFF; cdr3_nt: TGTGCCAGCAGCTTACGACAGGGGTTCGACAATGAGCAGTTCTTC
j_call: TRBJ2-1; v_call: TRBV4-1; d_call: .; cdr3_length: 15; clone_size: .; cdr3_aa: CASSQDGQRYNEQFF; cdr3_nt: TGCGCCAGCAGCCAAGATGGGCAGCGTTACAATGAGCAGTTCTTC
j_call: TRBJ1-2; v_call: TRBV7-2; d_call: .; cdr3_length: 13; clone_size: .; cdr3_aa: CASSAREFHGYTF; cdr3_nt: TGTGCCAGCAGCGCCCGGGAGTTCCATGGCTACACCTTC
j_call: TRBJ2-1; v_call: TRBV4-3; d_call: .; cdr3_length: 16; clone_size: once; cdr3_aa: CASSQDGGSSYNEQFF; cdr3_nt: TGCGCCAGCAGCCAAGACGGGGGAAGCTCCTACAATGAGCAGTTCTTC
j_call: TRBJ2-1; v_call: TRBV7-7; d_call: TRBD1; cdr3_length: 15; clone_size: .; cdr3_aa: CASSPQGATYNEQFF; cdr3_nt: TGTGCTAGCAGCCCCCAGGGGGCTACCTACAATGAGCAGTTCTTC
j_call: TRBJ2-5; v_call: TRBV2; d_call: .; cdr3_length: 13; clone_size: .; cdr3_aa: CASSTQGEETQYF; cdr3_nt: TGTGCCAGCAGTACACAGGGTGAAGAGACCCAGTACTTC
j_call: TRBJ2-1; v_call: TRBV19; d_call: .; cdr3_length: 14; clone_size: .; cdr3_aa: CASSAGNYYNEQFF; cdr3_nt: TGTGCCAGTTCGGCAGGGAATTACTACAATGAGCAGTTCTTC
j_call: TRBJ2-2; v_call: TRBV7-3; d_call: TRBD1; cdr3_length: 14; clone_size: .; cdr3_aa: CASSLTGGIGELFF; cdr3_nt: TGTGCCAGCAGCCTGACAGGGGGCATCGGGGAGCTGTTTTTT
j_call: TRBJ2-5; v_call: TRBV7-2; d_call: .; cdr3_length: 16; clone_size: .; cdr3_aa: CASSLVSGGYQETQYF; cdr3_nt: TGTGCCAGCAGCTTAGTGTCAGGAGGGTACCAAGAGACCCAGTACTTC
j_call: TRBJ2-1; v_call: TRBV4-3; d_call: TRBD2; cdr3_length: 17; clone_size: .; cdr3_aa: CASSQDRVAGGYNEQFF; cdr3_nt: TGCGCCAGCAGCCAAGATCGGGTAGCGGGGGGATACAATGAGCAGTTCTTC
j_call: TRBJ1-3; v_call: TRBV10-1; d_call: .; cdr3_length: 15; clone_size: .; cdr3_aa: CASEDSKSSGNTIYF; cdr3_nt: TGCGCCAGCGAGGACAGCAAGAGCTCTGGAAACACCATATATTTT